The 18 T cell receptor beta chains below all came from one sample that was sequenced in a study of blood T cell repertoires in COVID-19. Repertoires were generated with immunoSEQ multiplex PCR, while TCRdb's copy carries only in-frame clones and drops some. The table has about 94,000 clones, around 86% seen once; the top ten hold roughly 4.5%. The sequencing input was peripheral blood. The receptors were sampled from a woman older than 75 with acute or convalescent COVID-19.

The V and J genes are TRBV5-1 and TRBJ2-7; D possibly corresponds to TRBD2 (6 bases). The CDR3 extends over 13 amino acids. V lost 4 bases, J lost 7 bases, and 15 bases lay in between. The germline V gene has CDR1 SGHRS and CDR2 YFSETQ. DNA of the CDR3: TGCGCCAGCAGCCTAAATATGGGGAGGGAGCAGTACTTC. Translation gives CASSLNMGREQYF.

This chain links TRBV30 with TRBJ2-3; D gene uncertain. The germline V gene has CDR1 GTSNPN and CDR2 SVGIG (reference sequence). The V end was cut by 0 bases, the J end by 4 bases, with 8 bases between. There are 13 residues in the CDR3. The chain's CDR3 is CAWSVPWPDTQYF. The CDR3 DNA reads TGTGCCTGGAGTGTTCCCTGGCCAGATACGCAGTATTTT.

The gene calls are TRBV6-5 and TRBJ1-1, with TRBD1 as a possible D gene (5 bases). The germline V gene has CDR1 MNHEY and CDR2 SVGAGI. CDR3 length: 14 residues. V lost 6 bases and J 4 bases, leaving 15 bases between the germline ends. CDR3 sequence (DNA): TGTGCCAGCAGGATTCGGGGGGAGAGCACTGAAGCTTTCTTT. This translates into CASRIRGESTEAFF.

The chain recombines TRBV4-2 with TRBJ1-5; perhaps TRBD1 as D (5 bases). CDR3 length equals 16 residues. Between the trimmed V and J ends, which lost 0 bases and 1 base, there was a span of 10 bases. Germline CDR1 LGHNA, CDR2 YNFKEQ. The chain's CDR3 is CASSQDEGVSNQPQHF. In nucleotides, the CDR3 is TGTGCCAGCAGCCAAGATGAAGGGGTCAGCAATCAGCCCCAGCATTTT.

The chain links TRBV9 to TRBJ1-4; D remains unclear. Trimming removed 0 bases at V and 0 bases at J, with 6 bases between. The CDR3 contains 15 residues. Germline loops: CDR1 SGDLS, CDR2 YYNGEE. The CDR3 DNA is TGTGCCAGCAGCGTAGAGGGAGCAACTAATGAAAAACTGTTTTTT. Translating gives CASSVEGATNEKLFF.

The table lists this clone with a few counts. V gene TRBV5-6 combines with J gene TRBJ1-4; 7 bases line up with TRBD1. Germline CDR1 reads SGHDT; CDR2 reads YYEEEE. Unmatched junction bases numbered 7, after V lost 4 bases and J lost 7 bases. The CDR3 is 14 residues long. Here the CDR3 DNA reads TGTGCCAGCAGCCTGGGGACAGTACCTGAAAAACTGTTTTTT. Protein: CASSLGTVPEKLFF.

The V call is TRBV7-8, the J call TRBJ2-5, with D maybe TRBD1 (5 bases). V lost 6 bases to trimming and J lost 1 base, with 12 bases between them. From germline, CDR1 is SGHVS and CDR2 FQNEAQ. The CDR3 sequence is 14 residues long. CDR3 coding DNA: TGTGCCAGCAGTTCCCAGGGTTTCCAAGAGACCCAGTACTTC. Its protein is CASSSQGFQETQYF.

V usage is TRBV11-3 and J usage is TRBJ2-2; D ambiguous. Trimming removed 5 bases from V and 7 bases from J, with 8 bases in between. This CDR3 region has 12 residues. CDR1 SGHNT and CDR2 YENEEA come from the germline V gene. CDR3 bases: TGTGCCAGCAGCCCCTCGAGCGGGGAGCTGTTTTTT. Translating gives CASSPSSGELFF.

The J gene is TRBJ1-2, the V gene TRBV6-5, with D perhaps matching TRBD1 (5 bases). This CDR3 is 14 amino acids long. V was trimmed by 6 bases and J by 4 bases, leaving 15 bases between them. Germline assignment: CDR1 MNHEY and CDR2 SVGAGI. DNA of the CDR3: TGTGCCAGCAGCCTACAGGCGGCTGGCTATGGCTACACCTTC. It codes for CASSLQAAGYGYTF.

The chain links TRBV6-6 to TRBJ1-5, with a weak D call TRBD1 (6 bases). With 5 bases removed from V and 1 base from J, the gap between germline ends came to 6 bases. This CDR3 spans 13 amino acids. CDR1 and CDR2 (germline): MNHNY, SVGAGI (reference sequence). DNA for the CDR3: TGTGCCAGCAGTCAGGGGAGCAATCAGCCCCAGCATTTT. Its translation: CASSQGSNQPQHF.

This rearrangement joins TRBV6-5 to TRBJ2-7, with D possibly being TRBD2 (6 bases). Trimming pared 8 bases from V and 4 bases from J, leaving 18 bases between. This CDR3 has 14 amino acids. From germline, CDR1 is MNHEY and CDR2 SVGAGI. The CDR3 loop reads CASQRQTGGYEQYF. CDR3 coding DNA: TGTGCCAGCCAAAGGCAGACTGGGGGGTACGAGCAGTACTTC.

This clone was recorded once. V usage is TRBV15 and J usage is TRBJ1-4; D not resolved. Trimming took off 0 bases at V and 8 bases at J, with 7 bases between the two ends. The CDR3 totals 13 residues. Germline loops: CDR1 LNHNV, CDR2 YYDKDF (reference sequence). This CDR3 reads CATSRDLREKLFF. The CDR3 region has the DNA TGTGCCACCAGCAGAGATCTAAGAGAAAAACTGTTTTTT.

This clone was seen more than once but under ten times. The chain is built from TRBV29-1 and TRBJ2-7; maybe TRBD2 (5 bases). The CDR3 spans 14 residues. Trimming took 0 bases from V and 3 from J, leaving 12 bases between them. Germline V gene lookup returns CDR1 SQVTM and CDR2 ANQGSEA. The CDR3 loop is CSVEDREGVYEQYF. CDR3 coding DNA: TGCAGCGTTGAAGATCGGGAAGGAGTCTACGAGCAGTACTTC.

The chain couples TRBV5-1 to TRBJ2-7; the D gene is possibly TRBD2 (6 bases). The CDR3 length is 15 residues. Germline V gene lookup returns CDR1 SGHRS and CDR2 YFSETQ. The V gene lost 4 bases and the J gene lost 0 bases, with 14 bases spanning the gap. The CDR3 is CASSPGDSSSYEQYF. The CDR3 DNA reads as TGCGCCAGCAGCCCCGGGGACTCCTCCTCCTACGAGCAGTACTTC.

The chain has TRBV6-1 and TRBJ1-5; D remains unclear. Germline lookup yields CDR1 MNHNS and CDR2 SASEGT. Trimming took off 2 bases at V and 3 bases at J, with 8 bases between the two ends. The CDR3 runs 14 residues. CDR3 amino acids: CASSESGLNQPQHF. CDR3 DNA: TGTGCCAGCAGTGAATCCGGTCTCAATCAGCCCCAGCATTTT.

V is TRBV6-6 and J is TRBJ2-3; TRBD2 aligns across 7 bases. The CDR3 length is 15 residues. CDR1 MNHNY and CDR2 SVGAGI come from the germline V gene (reference sequence). After removal of 4 bases from V and 0 bases from J, the junction contained 4 bases not matched to a gene. The CDR3 sequence: CASSWGRDSTDTQYF. In nucleotides, the CDR3 is TGTGCCAGCAGTTGGGGGAGGGACAGCACAGATACGCAGTATTTT.

V and J are TRBV11-3 and TRBJ2-1, with no clear D. Germline CDR1 is SGHNT and CDR2 is YENEEA. The CDR3 has 15 amino acids. V was pared by 5 bases and J by 1 base, with 12 bases between. In nucleotides, the CDR3 is TGTGCCAGCAGCCAACGGGTTACTTCCTACAATGAGCAGTTCTTC. It yields the protein CASSQRVTSYNEQFF.

The genes are TRBV15 and TRBJ2-1; maybe TRBD2 (6 bases). Trimming took 0 bases from V and 5 from J, leaving 14 bases between them. There are 16 residues in the CDR3. The germline V gene has CDR1 LNHNV and CDR2 YYDKDF (reference sequence). The CDR3 nucleotides read TGTGCCACCAGCAGAGATACGAGGGCGGGACACAATGAGCAGTTCTTC. It specifies CATSRDTRAGHNEQFF.